These 5 T cell receptor beta chains originate from one sample sequenced in a study of T cell responses to AZD1222 COVID-19 vaccine. Profiled with immunoSEQ multiplex PCR; TCRdb holds only in-frame clones, not every one. This table has around 200,000 clones, 90% to 95% appearing once. The sample consisted of peripheral blood, taken 28 days after the second dose of the MenACWY control vaccine. The receptors originated from an adult who received the MenACWY meningococcal vaccine as a control.

The gene calls are TRBV12-3 or TRBV12-4 and TRBJ1-5, with unresolved D. V was shortened by 7 bases and J by 7 bases, with 11 bases between the two germline ends. The CDR3 sequence is 12 residues long. DNA for the CDR3: TGTGCCAGCACCCGGGTCGGGCAGCCCCAGCATTTT. Its translation is CASTRVGQPQHF.

The chain is built from TRBV12-3 or TRBV12-4 and TRBJ2-5; no reliable D call. Trimming pared 3 bases from V and 5 bases from J, leaving 7 bases between. This CDR3 contains 12 residues. The CDR3 DNA reads as TGTGCCAGCAGTTTGGGTAGTGAGACCCAGTACTTC. It yields the protein CASSLGSETQYF.

V and J are TRBV19 and TRBJ1-6; D is unresolved. The CDR3 is 18 residues long. V dropped 4 bases and J dropped 5 bases, with 21 bases sitting between them. CDR1 is LNHDA and CDR2 is SQIVND in the germline V gene (reference sequence). CDR3 in amino acids: CASSTNRVRSGNNSPLHF. CDR3 in DNA: TGTGCCAGTAGTACAAACCGGGTTAGGTCGGGAAATAATTCACCCCTCCACTTT.

The rearrangement uses TRBV27 and TRBJ1-6; 8 bases line up with TRBD1. Germline V gene sequence: CDR1 MNHEY, CDR2 SMNVEV (reference sequence). The CDR3 covers 14 residues. Trimming at V came to 3 bases and at J to 9 bases, leaving 4 bases not matched to a gene. As DNA, the CDR3 is TGTGCCAGCAGTTTCGGACAGGGAGTTTCACCCCTCCACTTT. Its translation: CASSFGQGVSPLHF.

For the CDR3, the DNA is TGTGCCAGTAGGGAGGACAGGGGGAGAACGGGCGGCTACACCTTC. Protein sequence: CASREDRGRTGGYTF. This sequence joins TRBV19 and TRBJ1-2, with 10 positions matching TRBD1. V gave up 6 bases and J gave up 8 bases; unmatched junction bases: 12. Per the germline V gene, CDR1 is LNHDA and CDR2 is SQIVND (reference sequence). CDR3 length: 15 residues.